This T cell receptor (beta chain) was captured by sequencing in a study of T cells in Graves' hyperthyroidism and ophthalmopathy. Study-level results: Ophthalmopathy onset followed model prediction by a median around 6.9 months.

This clonotype came up a few times. The antigen remains undetermined. Across 18 months, stable Graves' hyperthyroidism was marked by no progression to ophthalmopathy. Amplification yielded TCR beta CDR3 regions, with RNA transcripts as the source. When the TCR CDR3 underwent first-round RT-PCR, the HTBI primer set was used. TCRdb re-called the multiplex PCR reads through MiXCR, storing one row per CDR3 protein. The repertoire includes some 440,000 distinct CDR3 sequences, approximately 14% of them detected once, and roughly 7.7% sits in the top ten. The TCR comes from a woman aged 18-35 years with Graves' hyperthyroidism. The specimen sequenced was blood.

CDR3 sequence: CASSYNGRVSTDTQYF. The CDR3 DNA follows: TGTGCCAGCAGTTACAATGGCAGGGTTAGCACAGATACGCAGTATTTT. This chain links TRBV6-5 with TRBJ2-3; possibly TRBD1 for D (5 bases). CDR3 size: 16 residues. CDR1 and CDR2 (germline): MNHEY, SVGAGI. Trimming pared 2 bases from V and 0 bases from J, leaving 12 bases between.